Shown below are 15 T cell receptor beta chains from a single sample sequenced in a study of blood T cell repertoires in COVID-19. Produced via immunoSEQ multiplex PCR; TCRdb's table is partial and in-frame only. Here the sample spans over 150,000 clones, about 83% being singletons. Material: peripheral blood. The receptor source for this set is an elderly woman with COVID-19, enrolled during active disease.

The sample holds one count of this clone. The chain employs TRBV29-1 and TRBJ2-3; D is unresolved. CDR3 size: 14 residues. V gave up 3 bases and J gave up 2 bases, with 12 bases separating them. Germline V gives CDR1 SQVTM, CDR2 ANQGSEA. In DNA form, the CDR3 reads TGCAGCGTTGATCCCGACTCCTACACAGATACGCAGTATTTT. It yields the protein CSVDPDSYTDTQYF.

As DNA, the CDR3 is TGTGCCAGCAGCCCGGGGTGGAGCGGGACCCAGTACTTC. Protein: CASSPGWSGTQYF. V usage is TRBV3-1 (or the pseudogene TRBV3-2) and J usage is TRBJ2-5; D possibly corresponds to TRBD2 (5 bases). The germline V gene encodes CDR1 LGHDT and CDR2 YNNKEL (reference sequence). Trimming shortened V by 4 bases and J by 7 bases, and 13 bases separated the two germline ends. CDR3 length equals 13 residues.

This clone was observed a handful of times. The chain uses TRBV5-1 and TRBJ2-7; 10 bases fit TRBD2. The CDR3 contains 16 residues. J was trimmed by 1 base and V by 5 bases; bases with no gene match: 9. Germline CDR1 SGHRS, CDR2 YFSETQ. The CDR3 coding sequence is TGCGCCAGCAGTCTTCTCGGACTAGCGGTATCCTACGAGCAGTACTTC. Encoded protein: CASSLLGLAVSYEQYF.

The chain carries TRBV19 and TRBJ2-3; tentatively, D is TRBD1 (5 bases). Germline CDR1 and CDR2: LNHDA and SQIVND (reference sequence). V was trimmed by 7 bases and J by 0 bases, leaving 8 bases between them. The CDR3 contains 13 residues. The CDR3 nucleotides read TGTGCCAGTAACCAGGGAAGCACAGATACGCAGTATTTT. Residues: CASNQGSTDTQYF.

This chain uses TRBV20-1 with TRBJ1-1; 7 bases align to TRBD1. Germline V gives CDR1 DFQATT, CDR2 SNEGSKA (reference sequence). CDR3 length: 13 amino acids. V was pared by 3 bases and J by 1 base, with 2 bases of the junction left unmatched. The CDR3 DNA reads TGCAGTGCTAGTAGACAGGGGAACACTGAAGCTTTCTTT. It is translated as CSASRQGNTEAFF.

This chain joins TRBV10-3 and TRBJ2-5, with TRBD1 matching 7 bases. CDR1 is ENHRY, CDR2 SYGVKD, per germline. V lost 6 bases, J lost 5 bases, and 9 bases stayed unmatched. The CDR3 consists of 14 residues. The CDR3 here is CAIRQTGSRETQYF. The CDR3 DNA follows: TGTGCCATCAGGCAGACAGGGTCAAGGGAGACCCAGTACTTC.

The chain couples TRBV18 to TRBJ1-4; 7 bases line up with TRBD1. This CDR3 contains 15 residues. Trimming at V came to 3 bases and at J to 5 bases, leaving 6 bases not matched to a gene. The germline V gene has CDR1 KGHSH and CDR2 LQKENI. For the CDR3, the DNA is TGTGCCAGCTCACCCTCGACAGGGCTAAATGAAAAACTGTTTTTT. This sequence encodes CASSPSTGLNEKLFF.

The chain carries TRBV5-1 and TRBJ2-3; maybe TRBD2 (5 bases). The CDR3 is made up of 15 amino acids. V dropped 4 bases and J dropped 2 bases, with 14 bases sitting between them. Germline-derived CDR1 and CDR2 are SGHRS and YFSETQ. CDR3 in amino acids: CASSPRAANTDTQYF. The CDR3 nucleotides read TGCGCCAGCAGCCCCAGAGCGGCTAACACAGATACGCAGTATTTT. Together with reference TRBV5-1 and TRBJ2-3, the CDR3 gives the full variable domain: KAGVTQTPRYLIKTRGQQVTLSCSPISGHRSVSWYQQTPGQGLQFLFEYFSETQRNKGNFPGRFSGRQFSNSRSEMNVSTLELGDSALYLCASSPRAANTDTQYFGPGTRLTVL.

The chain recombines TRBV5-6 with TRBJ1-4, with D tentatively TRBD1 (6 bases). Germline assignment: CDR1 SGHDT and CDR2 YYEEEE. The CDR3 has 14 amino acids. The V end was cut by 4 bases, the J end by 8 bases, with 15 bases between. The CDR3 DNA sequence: TGTGCCAGCAGCCCCGGACAGATTGGCGAAAAACTGTTTTTT. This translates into CASSPGQIGEKLFF.

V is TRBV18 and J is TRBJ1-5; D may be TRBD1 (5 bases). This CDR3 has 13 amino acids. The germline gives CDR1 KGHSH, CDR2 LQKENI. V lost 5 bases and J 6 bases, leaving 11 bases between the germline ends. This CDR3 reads CASSVGQGQPQHF. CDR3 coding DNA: TGTGCCAGCTCAGTGGGGCAAGGTCAGCCCCAGCATTTT.

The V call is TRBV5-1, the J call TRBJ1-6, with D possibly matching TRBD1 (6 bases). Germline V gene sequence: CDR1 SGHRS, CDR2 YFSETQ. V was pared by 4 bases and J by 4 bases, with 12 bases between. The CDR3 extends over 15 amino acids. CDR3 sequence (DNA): TGCGCCAGCAGCGGACCGGGACATTATAATTCACCCCTCCACTTT. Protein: CASSGPGHYNSPLHF.

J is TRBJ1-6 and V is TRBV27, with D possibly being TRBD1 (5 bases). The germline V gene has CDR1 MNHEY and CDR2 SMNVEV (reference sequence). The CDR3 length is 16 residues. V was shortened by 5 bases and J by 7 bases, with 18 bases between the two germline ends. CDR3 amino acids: CASSNFPDGGNSPLHF. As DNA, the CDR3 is TGTGCCAGCAGTAACTTCCCGGACGGGGGGAATTCACCCCTCCACTTT.

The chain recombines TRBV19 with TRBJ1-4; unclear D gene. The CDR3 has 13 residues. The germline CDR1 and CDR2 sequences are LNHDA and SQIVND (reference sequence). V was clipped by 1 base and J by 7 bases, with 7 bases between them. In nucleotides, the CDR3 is TGTGCCAGTAGTATAGCAGGTGTTGAAAAACTGTTTTTT. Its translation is CASSIAGVEKLFF. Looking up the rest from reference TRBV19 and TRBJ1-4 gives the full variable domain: DGGITQSPKYLFRKEGQNVTLSCEQNLNHDAMYWYRQDPGQGLRLIYYSQIVNDFQKGDIAEGYSVSREKKESFPLTVTSAQKNPTAFYLCASSIAGVEKLFFGSGTQLSVL.

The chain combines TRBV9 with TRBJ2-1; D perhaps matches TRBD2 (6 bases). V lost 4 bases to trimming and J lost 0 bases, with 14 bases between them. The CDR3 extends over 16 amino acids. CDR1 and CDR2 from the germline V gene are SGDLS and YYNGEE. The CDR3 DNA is TGTGCCAGCAGCCCCCTAGCGACCTCCTCCTACAATGAGCAGTTCTTC. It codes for CASSPLATSSYNEQFF.

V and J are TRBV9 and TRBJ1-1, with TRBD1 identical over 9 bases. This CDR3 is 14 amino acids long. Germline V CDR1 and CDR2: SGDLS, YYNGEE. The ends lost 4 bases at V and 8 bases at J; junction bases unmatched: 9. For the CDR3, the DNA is TGTGCCAGCAGCACCAAAACAGGGGGCGCCGAAGCTTTCTTT. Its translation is CASSTKTGGAEAFF.